Sequencing of this T cell receptor beta chain was carried out in a study of blood T cell repertoires in COVID-19. For the study at large: T cells, B-cell-depleted T cells, or PBMCs provided the cDNA or gDNA that served as material.

Generated by immunoSEQ multiplex PCR, the TCRdb table keeps only in-frame clones and is missing some. The sample comprises about 410,000 clones, 89% of which are singletons, and around 1.5% rests with the top ten. The sequence came from a woman aged 40 to 50 with COVID-19, enrolled during active disease. Sequencing was carried out using peripheral blood.

CDR3 DNA: TGCGCCAGCAGCTTGGACGGGGTCGCTGGGGCCAACGTCCTGACTTTC. It is translated as CASSLDGVAGANVLTF. The chain couples TRBV5-1 to TRBJ2-6; a possible D gene is TRBD2 (5 bases). V shed 0 bases and J shed 2 bases, with 9 bases lying between them. CDR1 is SGHRS, CDR2 YFSETQ, per germline. This CDR3 is 16 amino acids long. The whole variable domain, filled in from reference TRBV5-1 and TRBJ2-6, reads KAGVTQTPRYLIKTRGQQVTLSCSPISGHRSVSWYQQTPGQGLQFLFEYFSETQRNKGNFPGRFSGRQFSNSRSEMNVSTLELGDSALYLCASSLDGVAGANVLTFGAGSRLTVL.